The next 23 T cell receptor beta chains were all read from a single sample in a study of shared clonotypes between healthy human individuals. Some clones are missing from TCRdb's copy, which holds only in-frame ones; the method was immunoSEQ multiplex PCR. The sample includes about half a million clones, roughly 78% seen only once; the top ten take more than 10%. The sequencing sample was made of PBMCs. The source of these receptors is a woman aged 40 to 55 in good health. Some clones in this sample may be carry-over from other donors' samples.

The V call is TRBV10-3, the J call TRBJ2-3, with 7 bases identical to TRBD1. Trimming took 1 base from V and 1 from J; bases not matched to a gene: 11. This CDR3 is 18 amino acids long. CDR1 is ENHRY and CDR2 is SYGVKD in the germline V gene. DNA of the CDR3: TGTGCCATCAGTGAGTTCCTTGGGGCAGGGGGACGCACAGATACGCAGTATTTT. Translating it yields CAISEFLGAGGRTDTQYF.

The chain combines TRBV18 with TRBJ2-7; possibly TRBD1 for D (5 bases). The CDR3 is 12 residues long. V gave up 5 bases and J gave up 5 bases, with 10 bases separating them. Looked up from germline, CDR1 is KGHSH and CDR2 is LQKENI. This CDR3 is CASSTQGHEQYF. Here the CDR3 DNA reads TGTGCCAGCTCAACCCAGGGCCACGAGCAGTACTTC. Based on the CDR3 plus reference TRBV18 and TRBJ2-7, the full variable domain is NAGVMQNPRHLVRRRGQEARLRCSPMKGHSHVYWYRQLPEEGLKFMVYLQKENIIDESGMPKERFSAEFPKEGPSILRIQQVVRGDSAAYFCASSTQGHEQYFGPGTRLTVT.

This sequence joins TRBV6-1 and TRBJ2-1, with TRBD2 matching over 10 bases. Trimming cost V 1 base and J 9 bases; bases outside gene matches: 6. CDR1 and CDR2 from the germline V gene are MNHNS and SASEGT. This CDR3 has 15 residues. The CDR3 loop reads CASSEGAIAGGEQFF. The CDR3 region has the DNA TGTGCCAGCAGTGAAGGGGCGATAGCGGGAGGTGAGCAGTTCTTC.

The chain is built from TRBV5-8 and TRBJ2-7, with 12 bases identical to TRBD2. The germline CDR1 and CDR2 sequences are SGHTS and YDEGEE. The ends lost 3 bases at V and 3 bases at J; junction bases unmatched: 7. The CDR3 totals 16 residues. This CDR3 is CASSSLTSGRSYEQYF. The CDR3 DNA sequence: TGTGCCAGCAGCTCCCTGACTAGCGGGAGAAGCTACGAGCAGTACTTC.

The V and J genes are TRBV19 and TRBJ2-2; possible D gene TRBD2, 5 bases. Between the trimmed V and J ends, which lost 3 bases and 6 bases, there was a span of 23 bases. The length of the CDR3 is 18 residues. Germline CDR1 LNHDA, CDR2 SQIVND (reference sequence). DNA for the CDR3: TGTGCCAGTAGTATTATTGTATACGGGGTACCCCAACCCGGGGAGCTGTTTTTT. Amino acid sequence: CASSIIVYGVPQPGELFF.

To note about this clone: This sample also contains other DNA sequences that code for the same CDR3. V gene TRBV5-1 combines with J gene TRBJ2-5; 12 nucleotides agree with TRBD2. CDR3 length: 16 amino acids. V trimming: 1 base; J trimming: 5 bases; junction bases outside the gene matches: 6. Germline lookup yields CDR1 SGHRS and CDR2 YFSETQ. The CDR3 reads CASSLFLAGGEETQYF. For the CDR3, the DNA is TGCGCCAGCAGCTTGTTCCTAGCGGGAGGGGAGGAGACCCAGTACTTC.

CDR3 protein: CASSPRDAPATGVSYEQYF. As DNA, the CDR3 is TGTGCCAGCTCACCACGCGATGCTCCCGCAACAGGGGTCTCCTACGAGCAGTACTTC. The V gene is TRBV18, the J gene TRBJ2-7; 7 bases fit TRBD1. Germline lookup yields CDR1 KGHSH and CDR2 LQKENI. The CDR3 is 19 amino acids. J lost 0 bases, V lost 1 base, and 15 bases had no gene match.

V is TRBV6-5 and J is TRBJ2-7; the match to TRBD2 covers 10 bases. Germline V gene lookup returns CDR1 MNHEY and CDR2 SVGAGI. This CDR3 is built from 15 residues. The V and J ends lost 4 bases and 3 bases, in that order; junction bases with no gene match: 6. The CDR3, as DNA: TGTGCCAGCAGTTCACGGACTAGCGGCGTCTACGAGCAGTACTTC. It codes for CASSSRTSGVYEQYF.

This chain joins TRBV5-4 and TRBJ2-3; D might be TRBD2 (7 bases). The CDR3 is 15 amino acids. V was trimmed by 4 bases and J by 3 bases, leaving 15 bases between them. Looked up from germline, CDR1 is SGHNT and CDR2 is YYREEE (reference sequence). The CDR3 nucleotides read TGTGCCAGCAGCAAGGAAGGGGGAGGGACAGATACGCAGTATTTT. This codes for CASSKEGGGTDTQYF. Filled out from reference TRBV5-4 and TRBJ2-3, the complete variable domain reads ETGVTQSPTHLIKTRGQQVTLRCSSQSGHNTVSWYQQALGQGPQFIFQYYREEENGRGNFPPRFSGLQFPNYSSELNVNALELDDSALYLCASSKEGGGTDTQYFGPGTRLTVL.

This clone was found once. The genes are TRBV5-5 and TRBJ2-7, with 8 bases identical to TRBD1. The V gene end was trimmed by 4 bases and the J gene end by 3 bases; junction bases not matched to a gene: 9. Germline V gives CDR1 SGHKS, CDR2 YYEKEE (reference sequence). The CDR3 runs to 15 residues. The CDR3 protein is CASSPVRTGLYEQYF. The CDR3 nucleotides read TGTGCCAGCAGCCCGGTAAGGACAGGGCTCTACGAGCAGTACTTC.

V usage is TRBV6-1 and J usage is TRBJ2-7; D assignment may be TRBD1 or TRBD2 (5 bases each). Germline assignment: CDR1 MNHNS and CDR2 SASEGT. This CDR3 has 14 residues. The CDR3 bases are TGTGCAGAAGACCGGGACGTCAGCTCCTACGAGCAGTACTTC. Protein product: CAEDRDVSSYEQYF.

V and J are TRBV25-1 and TRBJ2-1; D remains ambiguous. This CDR3 has 15 amino acids. Trimming pared 1 base from V and 2 bases from J, leaving 9 bases between. Germline assignment: CDR1 MGHDK and CDR2 SYGVNS. In DNA form, the CDR3 reads TGTGCCAGCAGTGAATCCACCCTCGCCTACAATGAGCAGTTCTTC. Translation: CASSESTLAYNEQFF.

This chain connects TRBV28 to TRBJ2-1, with 12 bases aligning to TRBD2. Trimming removed 5 bases from V and 9 bases from J; junction bases left unmatched: 17. The germline CDR1 and CDR2 sequences are MDHEN and SYDVKM. This CDR3 spans 18 amino acids. The CDR3 loop reads CASSTGAGASGRGSEQFF. The CDR3 DNA sequence: TGTGCCAGCAGTACCGGAGCAGGGGCTAGCGGGAGGGGGTCTGAGCAGTTCTTC.

The V call is TRBV18, the J call TRBJ2-3, with TRBD1 matching 12 bases. Per the germline V gene, CDR1 is KGHSH and CDR2 is LQKENI. The CDR3 consists of 16 residues. J lost 2 bases, V lost 2 bases, and 2 bases had no gene match. This CDR3 is CASSPSGQGATDTQYF. The CDR3 nucleotides read TGTGCCAGCTCACCATCGGGACAGGGGGCCACAGATACGCAGTATTTT.

As regards this clone: It is likely a read error: a sequence one base away is far more abundant. The V call is TRBV7-2, the J call TRBJ2-5, with a weak D call TRBD2 (5 bases). V dropped 4 bases and J dropped 5 bases, with 14 bases sitting between them. The V gene's germline CDR1 is SGHTA and CDR2 FQGNSA. CDR3 length: 14 amino acids. Here the CDR3 reads CASSCFGRTETQYF. CDR3 coding DNA: TGTGCCAGCAGCTGCTTCGGGCGGACTGAGACCCAGTACTTC.

This clone was observed once. V is TRBV10-3 and J is TRBJ2-3; D ambiguous. Germline V CDR1 and CDR2: ENHRY, SYGVKD. V lost 5 bases to trimming and J lost 1 base, with 10 bases between them. The CDR3 length is 14 residues. This CDR3 is CAISIDSGTDTQYF. CDR3 nucleotide sequence: TGTGCCATCAGTATTGACTCCGGCACAGATACGCAGTATTTT.

This chain links TRBV6-6 with TRBJ2-7; possible D gene TRBD1, 6 bases. The germline V gene encodes CDR1 MNHNY and CDR2 SVGAGI (reference sequence). Trimming removed 4 bases from V and 0 bases from J, with 10 bases in between. The CDR3 sequence is 14 residues long. The CDR3 loop is CASSLPGHSYEQYF. In DNA form, the CDR3 reads TGTGCCAGCAGTTTACCGGGACACTCCTACGAGCAGTACTTC.

Concerning this clone itself: The identical CDR3 is also encoded by other nucleotide sequences in the sample. The rearrangement uses TRBV5-1 and TRBJ2-7; TRBD1 matches at 9 bases. The CDR3 contains 15 residues. Unmatched junction bases numbered 7, after V lost 4 bases and J lost 2 bases. Germline V gene sequence: CDR1 SGHRS, CDR2 YFSETQ. CDR3 protein: CASSPRTGDPYEQYF. CDR3 nucleotide sequence: TGCGCCAGCAGCCCCCGGACAGGGGACCCCTACGAGCAGTACTTC.

The gene calls are TRBV11-2 and TRBJ2-7, with 8 nucleotides matching TRBD1. With 5 bases clipped from V and 5 bases from J, the junction kept 11 bases outside the gene matches. Germline V CDR1 and CDR2: SGHAT, FQNNGV. The CDR3 has 15 amino acids. CDR3 sequence: CASSPRGDRRDEQYF. Here the CDR3 DNA reads TGTGCCAGCAGCCCCCGAGGGGACAGGCGGGACGAGCAGTACTTC.

As to this clone: The germline gene is not matched at one end of the junction; a read error may be the cause. The V call is TRBV7-7, the J call TRBJ2-5; 8 bases are a match to TRBD1. Germline loops: CDR1 SSHAT, CDR2 FNYEAQ (reference sequence). The CDR3 has 16 amino acids. The CDR3 spells CASSSDGGQVTETQYF. CDR3 in DNA: TGTGCTAGCAGCTCCGACGGGGGACAGGTGACCGAGACCCAGTACTTC.

The chain is built from TRBV7-3 and TRBJ2-1; TRBD2 agrees at 8 bases. Germline V gene lookup returns CDR1 SGHTA and CDR2 FQGTGA. After removal of 5 bases from V and 9 bases from J, the junction contained 12 bases not matched to a gene. There are 15 residues in the CDR3. This CDR3 is CASSLGLALPSEQFF. In nucleotides, the CDR3 is TGTGCCAGCAGCCTTGGACTAGCCCTCCCAAGTGAGCAGTTCTTC.

The rearrangement joins TRBV27 to TRBJ2-7; 9 bases match TRBD2. The V gene end was trimmed by 5 bases and the J gene end by 2 bases; junction bases not matched to a gene: 4. This CDR3 has 14 amino acids. Germline CDR1 reads MNHEY; CDR2 reads SMNVEV (reference sequence). The CDR3 DNA follows: TGTGCCAGCAGTCGCTCTAGCGGGGCCTACGAGCAGTACTTC. Encoded protein: CASSRSSGAYEQYF.

In the case of this clone: At one boundary the junction diverges from the germline segment, which might be a read error. The sample carries other DNA sequences with the same CDR3. The rearrangement joins TRBV25-1 to TRBJ1-2; 7 bases line up with TRBD1. CDR3 length: 14 residues. In germline, CDR1 is MGHDK, CDR2 SYGVNS. Written as DNA, the CDR3 is TGTGCCAGCAGTGAAGTGACAGGGACCTATGGCTACACCTTT. Amino acid sequence: CASSEVTGTYGYTF.